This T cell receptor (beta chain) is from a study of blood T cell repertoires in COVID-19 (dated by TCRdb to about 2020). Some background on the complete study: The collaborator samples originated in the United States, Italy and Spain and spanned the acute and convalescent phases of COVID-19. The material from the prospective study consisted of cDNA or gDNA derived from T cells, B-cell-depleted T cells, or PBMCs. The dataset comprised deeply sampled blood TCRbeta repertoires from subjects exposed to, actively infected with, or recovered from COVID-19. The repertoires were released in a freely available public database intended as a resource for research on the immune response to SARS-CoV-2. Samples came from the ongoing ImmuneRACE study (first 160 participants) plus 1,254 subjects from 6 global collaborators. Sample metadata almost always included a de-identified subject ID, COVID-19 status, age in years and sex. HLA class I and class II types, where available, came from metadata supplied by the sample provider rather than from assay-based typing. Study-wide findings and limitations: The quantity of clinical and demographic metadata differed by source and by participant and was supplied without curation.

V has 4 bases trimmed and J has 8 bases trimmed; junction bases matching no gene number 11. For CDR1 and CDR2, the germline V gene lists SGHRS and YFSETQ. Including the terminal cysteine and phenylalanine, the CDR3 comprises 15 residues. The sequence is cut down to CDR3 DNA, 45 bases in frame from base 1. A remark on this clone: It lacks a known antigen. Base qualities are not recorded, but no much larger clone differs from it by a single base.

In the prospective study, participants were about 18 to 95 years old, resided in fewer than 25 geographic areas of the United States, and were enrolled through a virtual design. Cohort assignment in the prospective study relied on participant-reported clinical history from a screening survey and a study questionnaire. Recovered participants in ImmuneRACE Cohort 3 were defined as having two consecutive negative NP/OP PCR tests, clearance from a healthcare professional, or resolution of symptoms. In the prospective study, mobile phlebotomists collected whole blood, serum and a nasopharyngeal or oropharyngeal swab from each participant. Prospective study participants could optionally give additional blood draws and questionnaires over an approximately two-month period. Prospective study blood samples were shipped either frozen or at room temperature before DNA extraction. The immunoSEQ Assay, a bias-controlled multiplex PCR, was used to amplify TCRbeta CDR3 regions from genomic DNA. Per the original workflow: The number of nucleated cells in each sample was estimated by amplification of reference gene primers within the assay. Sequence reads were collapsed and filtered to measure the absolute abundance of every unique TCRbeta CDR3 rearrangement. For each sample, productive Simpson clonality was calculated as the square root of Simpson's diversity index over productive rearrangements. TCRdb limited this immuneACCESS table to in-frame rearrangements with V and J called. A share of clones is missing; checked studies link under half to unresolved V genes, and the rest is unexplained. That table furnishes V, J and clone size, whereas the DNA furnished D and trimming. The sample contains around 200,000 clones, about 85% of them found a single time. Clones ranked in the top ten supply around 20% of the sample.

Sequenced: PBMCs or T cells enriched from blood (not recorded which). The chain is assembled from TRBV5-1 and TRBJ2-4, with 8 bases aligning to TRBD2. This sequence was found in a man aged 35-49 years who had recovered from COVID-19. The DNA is TGCGCCAGCAGCAAGGGACTAGATGGTTCGCACATTCAGTACTTC. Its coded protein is CASSKGLDGSHIQYF.